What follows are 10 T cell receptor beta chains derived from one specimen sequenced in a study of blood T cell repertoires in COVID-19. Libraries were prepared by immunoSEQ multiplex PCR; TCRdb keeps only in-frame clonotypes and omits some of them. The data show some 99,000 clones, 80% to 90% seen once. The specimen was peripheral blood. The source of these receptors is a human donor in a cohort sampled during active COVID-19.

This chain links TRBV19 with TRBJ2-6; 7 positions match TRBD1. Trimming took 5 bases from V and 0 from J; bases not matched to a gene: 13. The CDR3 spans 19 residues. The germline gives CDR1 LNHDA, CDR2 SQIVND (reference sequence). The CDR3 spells CASSSAGGEGLSGANVLTF. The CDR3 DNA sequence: TGTGCCAGTAGTTCCGCAGGGGGAGAAGGGCTCTCTGGGGCCAACGTCCTGACTTTC.

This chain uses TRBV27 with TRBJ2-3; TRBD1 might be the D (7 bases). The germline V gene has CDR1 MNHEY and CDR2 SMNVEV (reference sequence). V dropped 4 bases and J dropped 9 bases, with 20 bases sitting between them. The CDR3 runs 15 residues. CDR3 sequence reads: CASSSRGETRGTQYF. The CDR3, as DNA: TGTGCCAGCAGTTCCAGGGGGGAAACACGTGGAACGCAGTATTTT.

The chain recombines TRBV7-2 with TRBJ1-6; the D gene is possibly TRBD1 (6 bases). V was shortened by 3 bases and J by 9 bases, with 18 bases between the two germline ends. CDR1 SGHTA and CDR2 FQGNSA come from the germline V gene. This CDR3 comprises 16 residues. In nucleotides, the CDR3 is TGTGCCAGCAGCTTGTTGTCAGGGGCGCCTAGTTCACCCCTCCACTTT. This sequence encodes CASSLLSGAPSSPLHF.

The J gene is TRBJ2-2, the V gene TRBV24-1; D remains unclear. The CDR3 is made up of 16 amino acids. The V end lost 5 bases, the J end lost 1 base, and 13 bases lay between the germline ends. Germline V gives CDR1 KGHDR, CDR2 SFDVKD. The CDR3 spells CATSAVERWNTGELFF. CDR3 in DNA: TGTGCCACCAGTGCGGTGGAGAGATGGAACACCGGGGAGCTGTTTTTT.

The CDR3 loop is CASSIASNGYTF. The CDR3 DNA reads as TGTGCCAGTAGTATAGCGAGTAATGGCTACACCTTC. The V and J genes are TRBV19 and TRBJ1-2; D is unclear. Germline CDR1 reads LNHDA; CDR2 reads SQIVND (reference sequence). V shed 1 base and J shed 6 bases, with 6 bases lying between them. The CDR3 loop spans 12 amino acids. The whole variable domain, remainder taken from reference TRBV19 and TRBJ1-2, is DGGITQSPKYLFRKEGQNVTLSCEQNLNHDAMYWYRQDPGQGLRLIYYSQIVNDFQKGDIAEGYSVSREKKESFPLTVTSAQKNPTAFYLCASSIASNGYTFGSGTRLTVV.

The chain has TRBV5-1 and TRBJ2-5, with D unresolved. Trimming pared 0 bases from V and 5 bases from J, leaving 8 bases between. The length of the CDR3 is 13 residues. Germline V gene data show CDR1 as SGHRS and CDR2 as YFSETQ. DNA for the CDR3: TGCGCCAGCAGCTTGGCCGGGTCTGAGACCCAGTACTTC. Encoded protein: CASSLAGSETQYF.

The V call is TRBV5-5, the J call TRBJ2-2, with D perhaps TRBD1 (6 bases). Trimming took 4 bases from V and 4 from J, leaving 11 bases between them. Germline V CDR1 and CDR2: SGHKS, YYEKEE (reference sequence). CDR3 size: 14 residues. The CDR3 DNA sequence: TGTGCCAGCAGCACGGGACACCTCACCGGGGAGCTGTTTTTT. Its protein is CASSTGHLTGELFF.

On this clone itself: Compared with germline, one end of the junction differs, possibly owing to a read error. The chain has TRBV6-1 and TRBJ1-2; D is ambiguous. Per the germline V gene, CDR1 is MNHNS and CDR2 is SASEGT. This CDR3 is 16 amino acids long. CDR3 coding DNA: TGTGCCAGCAGTGAATTTACGGGGTGGGGTGGGCATGGCCACACCTTC. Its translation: CASSEFTGWGGHGHTF.

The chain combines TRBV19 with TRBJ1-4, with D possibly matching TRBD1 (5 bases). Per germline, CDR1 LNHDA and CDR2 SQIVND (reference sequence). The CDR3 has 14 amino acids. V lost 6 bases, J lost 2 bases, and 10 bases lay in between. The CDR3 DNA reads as TGTGCCAGTAGACCAGGGTCGACTAATGAAAAACTGTTTTTT. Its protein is CASRPGSTNEKLFF. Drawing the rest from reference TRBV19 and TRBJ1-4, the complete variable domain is DGGITQSPKYLFRKEGQNVTLSCEQNLNHDAMYWYRQDPGQGLRLIYYSQIVNDFQKGDIAEGYSVSREKKESFPLTVTSAQKNPTAFYLCASRPGSTNEKLFFGSGTQLSVL.

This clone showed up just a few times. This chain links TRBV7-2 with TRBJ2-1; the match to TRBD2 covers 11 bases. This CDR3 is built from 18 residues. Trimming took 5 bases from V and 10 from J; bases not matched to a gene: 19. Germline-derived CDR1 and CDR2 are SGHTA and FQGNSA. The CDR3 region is CASSPRVGSGRAKGEQFF. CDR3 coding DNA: TGTGCCAGCAGCCCCCGCGTGGGTAGCGGGAGGGCAAAGGGGGAGCAGTTCTTC.